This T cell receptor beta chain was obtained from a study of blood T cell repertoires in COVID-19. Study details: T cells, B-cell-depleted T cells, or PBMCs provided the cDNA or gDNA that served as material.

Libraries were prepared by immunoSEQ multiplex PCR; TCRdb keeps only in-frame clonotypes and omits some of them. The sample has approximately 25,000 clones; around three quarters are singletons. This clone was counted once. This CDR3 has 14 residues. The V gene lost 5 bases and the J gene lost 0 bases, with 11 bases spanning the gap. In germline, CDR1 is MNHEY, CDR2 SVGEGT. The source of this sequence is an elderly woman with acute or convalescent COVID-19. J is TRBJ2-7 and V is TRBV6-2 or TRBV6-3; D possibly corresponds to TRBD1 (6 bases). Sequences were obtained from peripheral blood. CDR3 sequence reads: CASSADRNSYEQYF. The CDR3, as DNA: TGTGCCAGCAGTGCGGACAGAAACTCCTACGAGCAGTACTTC.